These T cell receptor beta chains were read from a single sample in a study of blood T cell repertoires in COVID-19. Sequencing used immunoSEQ multiplex PCR; TCRdb keeps in-frame clones, though not all of them. The table has about 160,000 clones, approximately 85% seen once. The specimen was peripheral blood. The source of these receptors is a woman aged 55-75 years with COVID-19, enrolled during active disease. Both conserved end residues are trimmed from each CDR3. A D gene is named only where the DNA matches it firmly.

j_call: TRBJ2-2
cdr3_length: 15
d_call: NA
v_call: TRBV28
cdr3_aa: ASSLNRGKGDAGELF

j_call: TRBJ2-7
cdr3_length: 9
d_call: NA
v_call: TRBV2
cdr3_aa: ASREGWEQY

j_call: TRBJ2-7
cdr3_length: 14
d_call: NA
v_call: TRBV15
cdr3_aa: ATSPKSSGSSYEQY

j_call: TRBJ2-3
cdr3_length: 13
d_call: NA
v_call: TRBV3-1/TRBV3-2
cdr3_aa: ASSTLEGDTDTQY

j_call: TRBJ1-1
cdr3_length: 10
d_call: NA
v_call: TRBV5-6
cdr3_aa: ASSLYGREAF

j_call: TRBJ2-3
cdr3_length: 14
d_call: TRBD2
v_call: TRBV27
cdr3_aa: ASSLLAGGKTDTQY

j_call: TRBJ2-5
cdr3_length: 15
d_call: TRBD2
v_call: TRBV7-9
cdr3_aa: ASSSGLAGGSKETQY

j_call: TRBJ2-5
cdr3_length: 14
d_call: TRBD2
v_call: TRBV7-9
cdr3_aa: ASSFLLAGTGQTQY

j_call: TRBJ2-1
cdr3_length: 10
d_call: NA
v_call: TRBV2
cdr3_aa: ASSPEYNEQF

j_call: TRBJ2-1
cdr3_length: 9
d_call: NA
v_call: TRBV7-9
cdr3_aa: ASSMTNEQF

j_call: TRBJ2-2
cdr3_length: 13
d_call: NA
v_call: TRBV19
cdr3_aa: ATHTDPGVTGELF

j_call: TRBJ2-2
cdr3_length: 14
d_call: TRBD2
v_call: TRBV6-6
cdr3_aa: ASIPSGRANTGELF

j_call: TRBJ2-7
cdr3_length: 13
d_call: NA
v_call: TRBV14
cdr3_aa: ASSQAHGISYEQY